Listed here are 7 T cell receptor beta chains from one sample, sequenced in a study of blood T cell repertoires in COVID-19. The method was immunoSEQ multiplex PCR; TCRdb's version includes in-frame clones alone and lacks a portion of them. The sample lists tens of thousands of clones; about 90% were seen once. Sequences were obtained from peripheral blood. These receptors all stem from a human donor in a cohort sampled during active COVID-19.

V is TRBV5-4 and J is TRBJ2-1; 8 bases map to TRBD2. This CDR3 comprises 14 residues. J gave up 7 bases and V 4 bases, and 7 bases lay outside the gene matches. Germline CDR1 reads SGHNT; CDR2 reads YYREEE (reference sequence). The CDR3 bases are TGTGCCAGCAGCCCCGGGACTAGGGAAAATGAGCAGTTCTTC. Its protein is CASSPGTRENEQFF.

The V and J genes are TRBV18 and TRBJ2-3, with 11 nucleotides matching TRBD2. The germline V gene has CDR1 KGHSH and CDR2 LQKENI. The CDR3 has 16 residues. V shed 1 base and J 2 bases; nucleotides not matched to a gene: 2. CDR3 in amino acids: CASSPLAGGFTDTQYF. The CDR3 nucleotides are TGTGCCAGCTCACCACTAGCGGGGGGGTTCACAGATACGCAGTATTTT.

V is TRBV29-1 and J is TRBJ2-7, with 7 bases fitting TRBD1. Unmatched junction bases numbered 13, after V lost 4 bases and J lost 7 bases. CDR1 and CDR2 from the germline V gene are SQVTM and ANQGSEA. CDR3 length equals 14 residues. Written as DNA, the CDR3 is TGCAGCGTTGCTAGTGGCGAGGGGGCGGGTGAGCAGTACTTC. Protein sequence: CSVASGEGAGEQYF.

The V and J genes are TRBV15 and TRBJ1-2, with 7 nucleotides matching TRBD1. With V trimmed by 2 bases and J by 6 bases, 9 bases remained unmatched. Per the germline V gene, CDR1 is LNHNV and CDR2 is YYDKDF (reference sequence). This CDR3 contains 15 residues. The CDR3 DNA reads TGTGCCACCAGCAGACTAACAGGGGAATTGGATGGCTACACCTTC. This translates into CATSRLTGELDGYTF.

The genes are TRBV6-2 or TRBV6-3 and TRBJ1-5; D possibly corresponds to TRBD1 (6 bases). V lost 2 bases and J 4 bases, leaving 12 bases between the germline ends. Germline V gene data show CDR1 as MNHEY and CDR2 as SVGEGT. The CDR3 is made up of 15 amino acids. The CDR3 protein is CASSYGTQENQPQHF. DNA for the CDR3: TGTGCCAGCAGTTACGGGACACAGGAAAATCAGCCCCAGCATTTT.

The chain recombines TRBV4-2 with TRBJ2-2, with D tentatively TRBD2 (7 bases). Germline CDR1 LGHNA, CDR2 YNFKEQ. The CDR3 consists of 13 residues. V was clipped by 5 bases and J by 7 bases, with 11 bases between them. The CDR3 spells CASSRGGFGELFF. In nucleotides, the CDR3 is TGTGCCAGCAGCAGGGGGGGGTTCGGGGAGCTGTTTTTT.

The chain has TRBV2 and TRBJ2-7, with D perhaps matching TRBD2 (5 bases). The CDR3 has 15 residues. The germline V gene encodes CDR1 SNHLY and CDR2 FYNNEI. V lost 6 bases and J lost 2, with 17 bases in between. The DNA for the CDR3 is TGTGCCAGCAGGGAAAGGACGCCCGGGGCCTACGAGCAGTACTTC. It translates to CASRERTPGAYEQYF. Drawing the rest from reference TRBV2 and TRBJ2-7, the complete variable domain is EPEVTQTPSHQVTQMGQEVILRCVPISNHLYFYWYRQILGQKVEFLVSFYNNEISEKSEIFDDQFSVERPDGSNFTLKIRSTKLEDSAMYFCASRERTPGAYEQYFGPGTRLTVT.